This entry concerns a single TCR beta chain. Its antigen remains unidentified. The junction does not match germline at one end; this may be a read error. The source of the sample is a study of blood T cell repertoires in COVID-19 (dated by TCRdb to 2018 to 2020). Some background on the complete study: The collaborator samples originated in the United States, Italy and Spain and spanned the acute and convalescent phases of COVID-19. The prospective study material was composed of cDNA or gDNA derived from T cells, B-cell-depleted T cells, or PBMCs. Subjects who had been exposed to COVID-19, were actively infected with it, or had recovered from it provided the deeply sampled blood TCRbeta repertoires that made up the dataset. The repertoires were released in a freely available public database meant as a resource for research on the immune response to SARS-CoV-2. Samples were obtained from the ongoing ImmuneRACE study (first 160 participants) and from 1,200 or so subjects provided by 6 global collaborators. Sample metadata almost always included a de-identified subject ID, COVID-19 status, age in years and sex. HLA class I and class II types, where available, came from metadata supplied by the sample provider rather than from assay-based typing. On the study overall, not on this receptor specifically: Clinical and demographic metadata were provided uncurated, with the amount varying by source and participant.

The immunoSEQ Assay, a bias-controlled multiplex PCR, was used to amplify TCRbeta CDR3 regions from genomic DNA. The study's own analysis went as follows. Nucleated cell counts per sample were estimated from amplification of reference gene primers within the assay. Sequence reads were collapsed and filtered to measure the absolute abundance of every unique TCRbeta CDR3 rearrangement. For each sample, productive Simpson clonality was calculated by taking the square root of Simpson's diversity index across productive rearrangements. TCRdb provides this immuneACCESS table in a form limited to in-frame rearrangements. Some clones are lacking; in checked studies, under half of them reflect an unresolved V gene, and why the rest are absent is not known. That table furnishes V, J and clone size, whereas the DNA furnished D and trimming. The sample table records about 64,000 clones; approximately 80% of these occur just once. The ten top clones hold about 14% of the sample.

One collaborating source in Seattle enrolled patients during active infection and followed them longitudinally through the course of disease. The collaborating institutions used their own protocols to collect whole blood in K2EDTA tubes. For TCRbeta analysis, collaborators shipped samples in one of three forms: frozen whole blood, isolated PBMCs, or DNA extracted from either of those sample types. Including cysteine and phenylalanine, the CDR3 has 13 amino acids. The retained sequence is limited to the CDR3, 39 bases, with the frame set at the first base. Sequences SNHLY (CDR1) and FYNNEI (CDR2) are obtained from the germline V gene.

This receptor was obtained from a man between 60 and 75 years old with COVID-19, enrolled during active disease. Sequences were obtained from peripheral blood. The chain is made from TRBV2 and TRBJ1-4; 7 of the junction bases match TRBD1. The CDR3 sequence is CASSEDRAEKLFF. The nucleotide sequence reads as follows: TGTGCCAGCAGCGAAGACAGGGCCGAAAAACTGTTTTTT.